Listed below are T cell receptor beta chains from one sample, sequenced in a study of cytomegalovirus exposure and HLA in healthy donors. The data were produced by immunoSEQ multiplex PCR, yet TCRdb's version contains in-frame clones alone and is incomplete. The data hold about 130,000 clones, with 89% observed a single time. Sequencing was performed on PBMCs. The receptors come from a woman under 30 in good health and CMV-seropositive. Both conserved end residues are part of each CDR3. The D gene is left open where the match is weak. The listing skips clone size in some rows; elsewhere it reads once, few, many or a size class.

clone size | D gene | J gene | V gene | CDR3 protein | CDR3 DNA
. | . | TRBJ1-6 | TRBV5-4 | CASSLARAGVVSLHF | TGTGCCAGCAGCTTGGCCCGGGCAGGGGTTGTGTCCCTCCACTTT
. | TRBD2 | TRBJ2-2 | TRBV5-4 | CASSRSGGAFTGELFF | TGTGCCAGCAGCCGTAGCGGGGGGGCTTTCACCGGGGAGCTGTTTTTT
. | TRBD2 | TRBJ2-7 | TRBV6-1 | CASSGGTSGGNYEQYF | TGTGCCAGCAGTGGCGGGACTAGCGGGGGGAACTACGAGCAGTACTTC
. | . | TRBJ2-5 | TRBV7-6 | CASSLPTGARQETQYF | TGTGCCAGCAGCTTACCCACTGGGGCTAGACAAGAGACCCAGTACTTC
. | . | TRBJ2-2 | TRBV2 | CASTQGGSTGELFF | TGTGCCAGCACCCAGGGGGGCAGCACCGGGGAGCTGTTTTTT
. | . | TRBJ1-1 | TRBV7-3 | CASSLLSGGTEAFF | TGTGCCAGCAGCTTATTGTCCGGGGGCACTGAAGCTTTCTTT
. | TRBD1 | TRBJ1-1 | TRBV28 | CASQTGVVEAFF | TGTGCCAGCCAGACAGGGGTGGTTGAAGCTTTCTTT
. | TRBD1 | TRBJ1-1 | TRBV19 | CASSGTGADAFF | TGTGCCAGTAGTGGGACAGGCGCTGACGCTTTCTTT
. | TRBD2 | TRBJ2-7 | TRBV6-1 | CASSDPRTAGDEQYF | TGTGCCAGCAGTGACCCTAGGACAGCGGGGGACGAGCAGTACTTC
. | . | TRBJ1-2 | TRBV5-4 | CASSLAGGDGYTF | TGTGCCAGCAGCTTGGCGGGGGGGGATGGCTACACCTTC
. | TRBD1 | TRBJ1-4 | TRBV11-2 | CASRPTGLNEKLFF | TGTGCCAGCAGGCCGACAGGGTTAAATGAAAAACTGTTTTTT
few | . | TRBJ1-1 | TRBV6-5 | CASTRTSSGAAFF | TGTGCCAGTACCCGCACCTCTTCGGGTGCAGCTTTCTTT
. | . | TRBJ1-1 | TRBV29-1 | CSAGPGGAFF | TGCAGCGCTGGGCCCGGAGGGGCTTTCTTT
. | TRBD1 | TRBJ1-4 | TRBV11-1 | CASSARQGVKLFF | TGTGCCAGCAGCGCAAGACAGGGAGTCAAACTGTTTTTT
. | . | TRBJ2-7 | TRBV7-3 | CASSLAPGDEQYF | TGTGCCAGCAGCTTGGCCCCCGGGGACGAGCAGTACTTC
. | . | TRBJ1-2 | TRBV29-1 | CSARGGNYGYTF | TGCAGCGCCAGGGGTGGAAATTATGGCTACACCTTC
. | . | TRBJ2-2 | TRBV5-1 | CASSSRRRRHAGELFF | TGCGCCAGCAGCTCAAGGCGGAGGCGGCACGCCGGGGAGCTGTTTTTT
. | . | TRBJ2-7 | TRBV6-6 | CASSALGGGVDYEQYF | TGTGCCAGCAGCGCCTTAGGGGGAGGGGTTGATTACGAGCAGTACTTC
once | TRBD2 | TRBJ2-1 | TRBV7-2 | CASSSRLAGGPNEQFF | TGTGCCAGCAGCAGTCGACTAGCGGGGGGGCCCAATGAGCAGTTCTTC
. | TRBD1 | TRBJ2-7 | TRBV9 | CASSRGQGGVSYEQYF | TGTGCCAGCAGCCGAGGACAGGGCGGGGTCTCCTACGAGCAGTACTTC
. | . | TRBJ2-3 | TRBV9 | CASSVDPVGAVPSTDTQYF | TGTGCCAGCAGCGTAGACCCTGTAGGGGCGGTCCCTAGCACAGATACGCAGTATTTT
. | TRBD2 | TRBJ2-2 | TRBV6-6 | CASGGGTGELFF | TGTGCCAGCGGGGGGGGCACCGGGGAGCTGTTTTTT
. | TRBD1 | TRBJ1-4 | TRBV28 | CASRQSGTGGEKLFF | TGTGCCAGCAGGCAGTCCGGGACAGGTGGTGAAAAACTGTTTTTT
. | . | TRBJ1-2 | TRBV6-5 | CASSYDGRGNYGYTF | TGTGCCAGCAGTTACGACGGGCGGGGTAACTATGGCTACACCTTC
once | TRBD1 | TRBJ2-7 | TRBV5-8 | CASSFQGASEQYF | TGTGCCAGCAGCTTTCAGGGGGCGAGCGAGCAGTACTTC
. | . | TRBJ2-3 | TRBV6-5 | CASSYSVSGTQYF | TGTGCCAGCAGTTATAGCGTGTCGGGTACGCAGTATTTT
. | . | TRBJ1-2 | TRBV27 | CASKNRANYGYTF | TGTGCCAGCAAAAACCGAGCTAACTATGGCTACACCTTC
. | TRBD2 | TRBJ2-3 | TRBV30 | CAWSEGLAGVDTQYF | TGTGCCTGGAGTGAGGGACTAGCGGGGGTAGATACGCAGTATTTT
. | . | TRBJ1-2 | TRBV7-9 | CASSPGAGVNYGYTF | TGTGCCAGCAGCCCAGGAGCGGGGGTTAACTATGGCTACACCTTC
once | . | TRBJ1-1 | TRBV6-6 | CASSPGQFGRAFF | TGTGCCAGCAGTCCCGGACAGTTCGGTAGAGCTTTCTTT
. | TRBD2 | TRBJ2-7 | TRBV7-9 | CASSLQRGSSYEQYF | TGTGCCAGCAGCTTGCAGCGGGGGAGCTCCTACGAGCAGTACTTC
once | . | TRBJ1-2 | TRBV19 | CASSTPRGQTYGYTF | TGTGCCAGTAGTACCCCCCGCGGGCAGACCTATGGCTACACCTTC
. | TRBD2 | TRBJ2-7 | TRBV7-6 | CASSSSGSYEQYF | TGTGCCAGCAGTTCTAGCGGTTCCTACGAGCAGTACTTC
. | TRBD2 | TRBJ2-4 | TRBV28 | CASRTGTSGVKNIQYF | TGTGCCAGCAGAACCGGGACTAGCGGAGTCAAAAACATTCAGTACTTC
. | TRBD1 | TRBJ1-1 | TRBV29-1 | CSVDGQGASSAEAFF | TGCAGCGTTGATGGGCAGGGGGCAAGTAGCGCTGAAGCTTTCTTT
once | . | TRBJ1-1 | TRBV6-1 | CASIWGVNTEAFF | TGTGCCAGCATTTGGGGGGTGAACACTGAAGCTTTCTTT
once | . | TRBJ2-3 | TRBV27 | CASSLDLFSPDTQYF | TGTGCCAGCAGCCTGGACTTGTTCAGTCCAGATACGCAGTATTTT
once | . | TRBJ1-1 | TRBV5-1 | CASSLSGHQDTEAFF | TGCGCCAGCAGCTTGTCGGGACACCAGGACACTGAAGCTTTCTTT
once | . | TRBJ1-5 | TRBV10-3 | CAISETGDYQPQHF | TGTGCCATCAGTGAGACGGGGGATTATCAGCCCCAGCATTTT
. | TRBD1 | TRBJ1-5 | TRBV4-1 | CASSPDRGGNQPQHF | TGCGCCAGCAGCCCCGACAGGGGGGGCAATCAGCCCCAGCATTTT
. | . | TRBJ2-2 | TRBV10-1 | CASSLGTGELFF | TGCGCCAGCAGCCTCGGGACCGGGGAGCTGTTTTTT
. | . | TRBJ1-1 | TRBV5-8 | CASRYRDTLTEAFF | TGTGCCAGCAGGTATCGGGACACTTTGACTGAAGCTTTCTTT
once | TRBD2 | TRBJ2-1 | TRBV28 | CASSGGGLMREQFF | TGTGCCAGCAGCGGGGGAGGGCTCATGAGGGAGCAGTTCTTC
. | TRBD1 | TRBJ1-6 | TRBV6-6 | CASRRGTDNSPLHF | TGTGCCAGCAGACGCGGGACAGATAATTCACCCCTCCACTTT
. | . | TRBJ1-5 | TRBV27 | CASSFGRVRQPQHF | TGTGCCAGCAGTTTCGGCAGGGTTCGTCAGCCCCAGCATTTT
. | TRBD1 | TRBJ1-2 | TRBV7-8 | CASSFLSGTGGYGYTF | TGTGCCAGCAGCTTTCTCTCCGGGACAGGGGGCTATGGCTACACCTTC
few | . | TRBJ2-2 | TRBV10-1 | CASSEGTKNTGELFF | TGCGCCAGCAGTGAGGGGACAAAGAACACCGGGGAGCTGTTTTTT
. | TRBD1 | TRBJ1-5 | TRBV28 | CASSLGQVQNQPQHF | TGTGCCAGCAGCTTGGGACAGGTGCAAAATCAGCCCCAGCATTTT
. | TRBD1 | TRBJ2-7 | TRBV7-9 | CASSSPGQGTYEQYF | TGTGCCAGCAGCTCCCCGGGACAGGGTACCTACGAGCAGTACTTC
. | TRBD1 | TRBJ2-7 | TRBV19 | CASSLEQGENEQYF | TGTGCCAGTAGTTTGGAACAGGGGGAAAACGAGCAGTACTTC
. | . | TRBJ1-6 | TRBV4-1 | CASSQDFAGNSPLHF | TGCGCCAGCAGCCAAGATTTTGCAGGGAATTCACCCCTCCACTTT
once | . | TRBJ1-3 | TRBV7-9 | CASSPRRTDSGNTIYF | TGTGCCAGCAGCCCACGTCGGACAGACTCTGGAAACACCATATATTTT
. | . | TRBJ2-1 | TRBV5-6 | CASSPGTDNYNEQFF | TGTGCCAGCAGCCCTGGAACAGATAATTACAATGAGCAGTTCTTC
few | . | TRBJ1-3 | TRBV28 | CASSFLSEGNTIYF | TGTGCCAGCAGTTTCCTAAGTGAAGGAAACACCATATATTTT
. | . | TRBJ1-2 | TRBV6-5 | CASSETRGLYGYTF | TGTGCCAGCAGTGAAACCAGGGGTCTCTATGGCTACACCTTC
once | TRBD2 | TRBJ2-1 | TRBV30 | CAWNWRGDGDEQFF | TGTGCCTGGAACTGGCGGGGGGATGGGGATGAGCAGTTCTTC
. | . | TRBJ2-6 | TRBV18 | CASFPHPGEGANVLTF | TGTGCCAGCTTCCCCCACCCGGGGGAAGGGGCCAACGTCCTGACTTTC
. | TRBD2 | TRBJ2-7 | TRBV7-3 | CASSLRSTSGEQYF | TGTGCCAGCAGCTTAAGGTCCACTAGCGGTGAGCAGTACTTC
. | TRBD1 | TRBJ2-7 | TRBV29-1 | CSVAGTGKSVYEQYF | TGCAGCGTGGCCGGGACAGGAAAAAGTGTGTACGAGCAGTACTTC